The rows below give T cell receptor beta chains drawn from one sample of a study of CD8+ T cells in alopecia areata. Generated by immunoSEQ multiplex PCR, the TCRdb table keeps only in-frame clones and is missing some. The sample records about 100,000 clones, 55% to 75% being singletons. The sample was CD8+ T cells sorted from blood, taken between weeks 55 and 65, from a patient treated with tofacitinib. The receptors derive from a human donor with alopecia areata. The CDR3 runs from the conserved cysteine through the conserved F or W. Each record gives: D gene, V gene, J gene, clone size, CDR3 protein, CDR3 DNA. A D gene is named only where the DNA matches it firmly. Size values are once, few and many counts, or a class for expanded clones, and some rows have none.

NA,TRBV5-1,TRBJ2-7,NA,CASSPNRVPYEQYF,TGCGCCAGCAGCCCGAACAGGGTACCCTACGAGCAGTACTTC
NA,TRBV29-1,TRBJ1-2,NA,CSVESGWELGYGYTF,TGCAGCGTTGAGAGTGGTTGGGAGTTGGGCTATGGCTACACCTTC
NA,TRBV19,TRBJ2-1,few,CASSKVSGSYNEQFF,TGTGCCAGTAGTAAGGTGTCAGGCTCCTACAATGAGCAGTTCTTC
TRBD1,TRBV23-1,TRBJ1-2,NA,CASSLKGQPYGYTF,TGCGCCAGCAGTCTTAAGGGACAGCCATATGGCTACACCTTC
NA,TRBV11-3,TRBJ1-2,NA,CASSPGRGAGYGYTF,TGTGCCAGCAGCCCCGGCCGGGGGGCAGGCTATGGCTACACCTTC
NA,TRBV13,TRBJ1-5,NA,CASSRSNQPQHF,TGTGCCAGCAGTCGAAGCAATCAGCCCCAGCATTTT
NA,TRBV11-2,TRBJ2-7,NA,CASRGYEQYF,TGTGCCAGCAGGGGGTACGAGCAGTACTTC
NA,TRBV15,TRBJ2-5,NA,CATSSVGGGTQETQYF,TGTGCCACCAGCAGCGTCGGCGGGGGCACACAAGAGACCCAGTACTTC
NA,TRBV4-2,TRBJ2-1,NA,CASSHQEGGYNEQFF,TGTGCCAGCAGCCATCAAGAAGGTGGGTACAATGAGCAGTTCTTC
NA,TRBV5-1,TRBJ2-3,NA,CASSLESTDTQYF,TGCGCCAGCAGCTTGGAGTCCACAGATACGCAGTATTTT
TRBD1,TRBV18,TRBJ2-1,NA,CASSPGTGNENEQFF,TGTGCCAGCTCACCCGGGACAGGGAACGAGAATGAGCAGTTCTTC
TRBD1,TRBV2,TRBJ2-7,NA,CASLWTTGANTYEQYF,TGTGCCAGCCTATGGACAACAGGGGCGAACACCTACGAGCAGTACTTC
NA,TRBV6-1,TRBJ2-1,NA,CASSGSGNEQFF,TGTGCCAGCAGTGGCAGCGGGAATGAGCAGTTCTTC
NA,TRBV18,TRBJ2-7,NA,CASSTSSRESPYEQYF,TGTGCCAGCTCTACTTCCAGCAGGGAATCTCCCTACGAGCAGTACTTC
NA,TRBV11-2,TRBJ2-5,NA,CASSLELGTQETQYF,TGTGCCAGCAGCTTAGAGTTGGGCACCCAAGAGACCCAGTACTTC
TRBD1,TRBV2,TRBJ2-3,NA,CASSERGPGDTQYF,TGTGCCAGCAGTGAAAGGGGGCCCGGAGATACGCAGTATTTT
TRBD1,TRBV10-2,TRBJ2-7,NA,CASRTGTGAYEQYF,TGCGCCAGCAGAACCGGGACAGGGGCTTACGAGCAGTACTTC
NA,TRBV11-2,TRBJ2-1,NA,CASSPGGTAFF,TGTGCCAGCAGCCCCGGGGGAACGGCGTTCTTC
NA,TRBV23-1,TRBJ2-2,NA,CASSQSNGCDANTGELFF,TGCGCCAGCAGTCAATCGAACGGATGCGACGCGAACACCGGGGAGCTGTTTTTT
NA,TRBV7-4,TRBJ1-2,NA,CASSRGAPNYGYTF,TGTGCCAGCAGCCGTGGGGCCCCCAACTATGGCTACACCTTC
TRBD1,TRBV29-1,TRBJ1-6,NA,CSVRTGWTDTSPLHF,TGCAGCGTTAGGACAGGGTGGACTGATACTTCACCCCTCCACTTT
NA,TRBV11-2,TRBJ2-7,NA,CASTPKGGEQYF,TGTGCCAGCACCCCCAAGGGGGGCGAGCAGTACTTC
NA,TRBV5-1,TRBJ2-3,NA,CASRPNRERITDTQYF,TGCGCCAGCAGACCAAACAGGGAAAGAATCACAGATACGCAGTATTTT
NA,TRBV25-1,TRBJ1-1,NA,CASTWGQGNTEAFF,TGTGCCAGCACCTGGGGCCAGGGGAACACTGAAGCTTTCTTT
TRBD1,TRBV2,TRBJ2-5,NA,CASSVSRTGQETQYF,TGTGCCAGCAGCGTATCCAGGACAGGCCAAGAGACCCAGTACTTC
NA,TRBV5-6,TRBJ2-2,NA,CASSPRWGSSNTGELFF,TGTGCCAGCAGCCCACGATGGGGCAGCTCGAACACCGGGGAGCTGTTTTTT
NA,TRBV27,TRBJ1-4,few,CASSLDPLGRGEKLFF,TGTGCCAGCAGTTTAGATCCCCTCGGTAGGGGTGAAAAACTGTTTTTT
NA,TRBV10-2,TRBJ2-2,NA,CASKARPGELFF,TGCGCCAGCAAGGCGAGGCCCGGGGAGCTGTTTTTT
NA,TRBV4-1,TRBJ1-5,NA,CAFHPNPGPQHF,TGCGCCTTCCACCCTAATCCCGGGCCCCAGCATTTT